A selection of T cell receptor beta chains follows, all from one sample in a study of cytomegalovirus exposure and HLA in healthy donors. The repertoire was sequenced with immunoSEQ multiplex PCR; TCRdb's copy has only in-frame clones and lacks some. The sample contains 150,000 or so clones, around 75% of which appear only once. What was sequenced was PBMCs. These TCRs come from a young woman in good health and CMV-seronegative. The CDR3 runs from the conserved cysteine through the conserved F or W. The D gene is left open where the match is weak. A clone size is listed for some rows: how often the clone was seen (once, few, many), or a class if it is expanded.

CDR3 DNA | CDR3 protein | clone size | V gene | D gene | J gene
TGTGCCAGCAGCTCTCTAGCGGGAAAGGGGACAGATACGCAGTATTTT | CASSSLAGKGTDTQYF | few | TRBV7-2 | TRBD2 | TRBJ2-3
TGCGCCAGCAGCCAAGATTACACTAGCGTTAACACAGATACGCAGTATTTT | CASSQDYTSVNTDTQYF | NA | TRBV4-3 | TRBD2 | TRBJ2-3
TGTGCCAGCAGCTTTAGCTACCCACAGGCAGTTAATGAAAAACTGTTTTTT | CASSFSYPQAVNEKLFF | NA | TRBV7-8 | NA | TRBJ1-4
TGTGCCAGCAGTTTCTCCTCAGCGGGGGAGCAGTTCTTC | CASSFSSAGEQFF | NA | TRBV28 | TRBD2 | TRBJ2-1
TGTGCCAGCAGCGTGGGGACATCTGGGGCCAACGTCCTGACTTTC | CASSVGTSGANVLTF | NA | TRBV9 | NA | TRBJ2-6
TGTGCCAGCAGCCGTTCCAGCGCGAACACCGGGGAGCTGTTTTTT | CASSRSSANTGELFF | few | TRBV5-4 | NA | TRBJ2-2
TGTGCCAGCAGGCATGGGACAGTTCCTTACGAGCAGCACTTC | CASRHGTVPYEQHF | NA | TRBV28 | TRBD1 | TRBJ2-7
TGTGCCTGGAGTGGGAGAGGGGGTTACGAGACCCAGTACTTC | CAWSGRGGYETQYF | NA | TRBV30 | NA | TRBJ2-5
TGTGCCAGTAGCAGCGGAAACACCGGGGAGCTGTTTTTT | CASSSGNTGELFF | once | TRBV19 | NA | TRBJ2-2
TGTGCCAGTAGCCTGGGGGGGTCCACTGAAGCTTTCTTT | CASSLGGSTEAFF | NA | TRBV19 | NA | TRBJ1-1
TGCGCCAGCAGCTTGGGACTAGCGGGGGGGCAGGAGACCCAGTACTTC | CASSLGLAGGQETQYF | NA | TRBV5-1 | TRBD2 | TRBJ2-5
TGTGCCACCGGCCCCCAGGGGGCTGAAAAACTGTTTTTT | CATGPQGAEKLFF | NA | TRBV7-9 | TRBD1 | TRBJ1-4
TGCGCCAGCAGTGCGGAAATAGCGGGGTACAATGAGCAGTTCTTC | CASSAEIAGYNEQFF | NA | TRBV10-1 | TRBD2 | TRBJ2-1
TGTGCCAGCAGTGTCCACCGACAGGCCCCGGGCGCAGATACGCAGTATTTT | CASSVHRQAPGADTQYF | NA | TRBV6-1 | NA | TRBJ2-3
TGTGCCAGCAGTTTATCGGGGGTGGGTACGGACGGGACTAATGAAAAACTGTTTTTT | CASSLSGVGTDGTNEKLFF | NA | TRBV28 | NA | TRBJ1-4
TGTGCCAGCAGCTCAAGACAGGGTACTAATGAAAAACTGTTTTTT | CASSSRQGTNEKLFF | NA | TRBV11-2 | TRBD1 | TRBJ1-4
TGTGCCAGCAGGACAGGGCTTAACTATGGCTACACCTTC | CASRTGLNYGYTF | NA | TRBV6-5 | TRBD1 | TRBJ1-2
TGTGCCAGCAGCGTATTCCCTAGCGGGAAGGTGGAGACCCAGTACTTC | CASSVFPSGKVETQYF | NA | TRBV9 | TRBD2 | TRBJ2-5
TGTGCCAGCAGTGAATTAAGCGAGACCTACGAGCAGTACTTC | CASSELSETYEQYF | NA | TRBV25-1 | NA | TRBJ2-7
TGTGCCAGCAGTTACTCTGGCCAGCAAGAGACCCAGTACTTC | CASSYSGQQETQYF | NA | TRBV6-6 | NA | TRBJ2-5
TGTGCCAGTAGTTCCCGAGAGAGAGGTAGCAATCAGCCCCAGCATTTT | CASSSRERGSNQPQHF | NA | TRBV19 | NA | TRBJ1-5
TGCGCCAGCAGCCGGGGACAGGGGGGCCCCTACGAGCAGTACTTC | CASSRGQGGPYEQYF | NA | TRBV4-1 | TRBD1 | TRBJ2-7
TGCGCCAGCAGCGTGGGACCCAGGGGGGGCACAGATACGCAGTATTTT | CASSVGPRGGTDTQYF | NA | TRBV5-1 | NA | TRBJ2-3
TGCGCCAGCAGCCAAGATGGGCAGTCGTACACCGGGGAGCTGTTTTTT | CASSQDGQSYTGELFF | NA | TRBV4-1 | NA | TRBJ2-2
TGTGCCAGCTCACTTAGCGGGGGGGCCCACGAGCAGTACTTC | CASSLSGGAHEQYF | few | TRBV18 | TRBD2 | TRBJ2-7
TGTGCCAGTAGTGCGCAGGGGGCGGGTCAAGAGACCCAGTACTTC | CASSAQGAGQETQYF | few | TRBV19 | TRBD1 | TRBJ2-5
TGTGCCAGCAGCCGCACAGGGGAAACTAATGAAAAACTGTTTTTT | CASSRTGETNEKLFF | NA | TRBV5-6 | TRBD1 | TRBJ1-4
TGCGCCAGCAGCTTCGGGGACAGGGGGCTCACCGGGGAGCTGTTTTTT | CASSFGDRGLTGELFF | NA | TRBV5-1 | TRBD1 | TRBJ2-2
TGTGCCAGTAGTCCTCGCCCCGGACAGGGGCCTACCCAAGAGACCCAGTACTTC | CASSPRPGQGPTQETQYF | NA | TRBV19 | TRBD1 | TRBJ2-5